A selection of T cell receptor beta chains follows, all from one sample in a study of OX40 agonist ivuxolimab in advanced cancers. Using immunoSEQ multiplex PCR, the repertoire was profiled, and TCRdb retains in-frame clones only, with some absent. The sample has approximately 13,000 clones, around 67% seen once. This material consisted of CD4+ or CD8+ T cells sorted from blood, taken in a trial of the OX40 agonist ivuxolimab. These receptors all stem from an adult with an advanced solid tumor such as melanoma, head and neck, liver or kidney cancer. Both conserved end residues are part of each CDR3. The D gene is left open where the match is weak. Clone size is not always given. Where it is, it says once, few, many or a class for expanded clones.

abundance: medium-sized
d_gene: .
len: 13
j_gene: TRBJ2-2
v_gene: TRBV10-3
CDR3aa: CAIRDGNTGELFF
CDR3nt: TGTGCCATCAGGGACGGGAACACCGGGGAGCTGTTTTTT

abundance: few
d_gene: .
len: 12
j_gene: TRBJ1-2
v_gene: TRBV6-6
CDR3aa: CASSYREDGYTF
CDR3nt: TGTGCCAGCAGTTACCGTGAGGATGGCTACACCTTC

abundance: .
d_gene: TRBD1
len: 14
j_gene: TRBJ1-1
v_gene: TRBV5-8
CDR3aa: CASSLVTGHLGAFF
CDR3nt: TGTGCCAGCAGCTTGGTGACAGGGCATTTGGGAGCTTTCTTT

abundance: .
d_gene: .
len: 13
j_gene: TRBJ2-7
v_gene: TRBV27
CDR3aa: CASSFGWGYEQYF
CDR3nt: TGTGCCAGCAGTTTCGGTTGGGGCTACGAGCAGTACTTC

abundance: .
d_gene: TRBD1
len: 15
j_gene: TRBJ1-5
v_gene: TRBV30
CDR3aa: CAWALRQGFNQPQHF
CDR3nt: TGTGCCTGGGCGCTTCGACAGGGCTTCAATCAGCCCCAGCATTTT

abundance: .
d_gene: .
len: 11
j_gene: TRBJ1-4
v_gene: TRBV20-1
CDR3aa: CSALLYEKLFF
CDR3nt: TGCAGTGCTCTCCTATATGAAAAACTGTTTTTT

abundance: medium-sized
d_gene: .
len: 15
j_gene: TRBJ2-3
v_gene: TRBV5-4
CDR3aa: CASSYEGEGTDTQYF
CDR3nt: TGTGCCAGCAGCTACGAGGGAGAGGGCACAGATACGCAGTATTTT

abundance: .
d_gene: .
len: 13
j_gene: TRBJ2-1
v_gene: TRBV4-1
CDR3aa: CASSQERYNEQFF
CDR3nt: TGCGCCAGCAGCCAAGAAAGATACAATGAGCAGTTCTTC

abundance: few
d_gene: .
len: 13
j_gene: TRBJ2-3
v_gene: TRBV5-4
CDR3aa: CASSSYSTDTQYF
CDR3nt: TGTGCCAGCAGCTCTTATTCCACAGATACGCAGTATTTT

abundance: .
d_gene: .
len: 13
j_gene: TRBJ1-1
v_gene: TRBV5-1
CDR3aa: CASSLTGGTEAFF
CDR3nt: TGCGCCAGCAGTCTGACTGGGGGGACTGAAGCTTTCTTT

abundance: .
d_gene: .
len: 15
j_gene: TRBJ1-5
v_gene: TRBV27
CDR3aa: CASSSLQDSNQPQHF
CDR3nt: TGTGCCAGCAGTTCGCTACAAGATAGCAATCAGCCCCAGCATTTT

abundance: .
d_gene: .
len: 14
j_gene: TRBJ2-3
v_gene: TRBV11-2
CDR3aa: CASSPRDDLDTQYF
CDR3nt: TGTGCCAGCAGCCCCCGGGACGATTTAGATACGCAGTATTTT

abundance: .
d_gene: .
len: 14
j_gene: TRBJ2-3
v_gene: TRBV7-8
CDR3aa: CASPGGALTDTQYF
CDR3nt: TGTGCCAGCCCTGGCGGAGCGCTCACAGATACGCAGTATTTT

abundance: .
d_gene: .
len: 15
j_gene: TRBJ1-1
v_gene: TRBV9
CDR3aa: CASSVADSLGTEAFF
CDR3nt: TGTGCCAGCAGCGTAGCGGACAGCCTTGGCACTGAAGCTTTCTTT

abundance: few
d_gene: .
len: 15
j_gene: TRBJ1-1
v_gene: TRBV27
CDR3aa: CASSLGAMPNTEAFF
CDR3nt: TGTGCCAGCAGTTTAGGGGCCATGCCGAACACTGAAGCTTTCTTT

abundance: .
d_gene: .
len: 12
j_gene: TRBJ2-7
v_gene: TRBV10-1
CDR3aa: CASSEYRSEQYF
CDR3nt: TGCGCCAGCAGTGAGTACAGATCCGAGCAGTACTTC

abundance: .
d_gene: .
len: 15
j_gene: TRBJ2-3
v_gene: TRBV6-5
CDR3aa: CASSYRAGPTDTQYF
CDR3nt: TGTGCCAGCAGTTACCGGGCGGGGCCGACAGATACGCAGTATTTT

abundance: .
d_gene: TRBD2
len: 16
j_gene: TRBJ2-2
v_gene: TRBV7-9
CDR3aa: CASSWDGGRSSGELFF
CDR3nt: TGTGCCAGCAGCTGGGACGGCGGGAGGTCTTCCGGGGAGCTGTTTTTT

abundance: .
d_gene: TRBD1
len: 16
j_gene: TRBJ2-7
v_gene: TRBV6-1
CDR3aa: CASSDATGAFSYEQYF
CDR3nt: TGTGCCAGCAGTGACGCTACAGGGGCCTTCTCCTACGAGCAGTACTTC

abundance: .
d_gene: .
len: 15
j_gene: TRBJ1-1
v_gene: TRBV18
CDR3aa: CASSQRNPGNTEAFF
CDR3nt: TGTGCCAGCTCACAGAGGAACCCAGGGAACACTGAAGCTTTCTTT

abundance: .
d_gene: .
len: 13
j_gene: TRBJ2-7
v_gene: TRBV11-2
CDR3aa: CASSPGTYYEQYF
CDR3nt: TGTGCCAGCAGCCCCGGGACTTACTACGAGCAGTACTTC

abundance: .
d_gene: .
len: 15
j_gene: TRBJ2-5
v_gene: TRBV28
CDR3aa: CASSSWGLAQETQYF
CDR3nt: TGTGCCAGCAGTTCGTGGGGACTGGCCCAAGAGACCCAGTACTTC

abundance: .
d_gene: .
len: 13
j_gene: TRBJ2-1
v_gene: TRBV29-1
CDR3aa: CSVGDGTYNEQFF
CDR3nt: TGCAGCGTCGGGGACGGGACCTACAATGAGCAGTTCTTC

abundance: .
d_gene: TRBD2
len: 22
j_gene: TRBJ2-1
v_gene: TRBV2
CDR3aa: CASSIPDPGLAGTTTSYNEQFF
CDR3nt: TGTGCCAGCAGTATACCCGACCCGGGACTAGCGGGAACAACCACCTCCTACAATGAGCAGTTCTTC

abundance: few
d_gene: TRBD1
len: 17
j_gene: TRBJ1-2
v_gene: TRBV7-9
CDR3aa: CASSSPPEDRAASGYTF
CDR3nt: TGTGCCAGCAGCTCTCCGCCCGAGGACAGGGCGGCTTCCGGCTACACCTTC

abundance: .
d_gene: .
len: 11
j_gene: TRBJ2-7
v_gene: TRBV7-2
CDR3aa: CASSLSREQYF
CDR3nt: TGTGCCAGCAGCCTCTCCCGCGAGCAGTACTTC

abundance: .
d_gene: .
len: 15
j_gene: TRBJ1-1
v_gene: TRBV6-5
CDR3aa: CASSYEDSRYTEAFF
CDR3nt: TGTGCCAGCAGTTACGAGGACAGTAGATACACTGAAGCTTTCTTT

abundance: .
d_gene: TRBD2
len: 15
j_gene: TRBJ2-2
v_gene: TRBV5-4
CDR3aa: CASSLGGTSPGELFF
CDR3nt: TGTGCCAGCAGCTTGGGGGGGACTAGCCCCGGGGAGCTGTTTTTT

abundance: .
d_gene: .
len: 14
j_gene: TRBJ2-7
v_gene: TRBV4-3
CDR3aa: CASSQEAIGYEQYF
CDR3nt: TGCGCCAGCAGCCAAGAGGCGATCGGCTACGAGCAGTACTTC

abundance: .
d_gene: TRBD2
len: 16
j_gene: TRBJ2-7
v_gene: TRBV2
CDR3aa: CASSEESRGSTYEQYF
CDR3nt: TGTGCCAGCAGTGAGGAATCGCGGGGGTCCACCTACGAGCAGTACTTC

abundance: once
d_gene: .
len: 15
j_gene: TRBJ2-5
v_gene: TRBV19
CDR3aa: CASSIRITGSETQYF
CDR3nt: TGTGCCAGTAGTATAAGAATAACAGGTTCAGAGACCCAGTACTTC

abundance: medium-sized
d_gene: TRBD2
len: 15
j_gene: TRBJ2-7
v_gene: TRBV6-5
CDR3aa: CASSYSAGGTYEQYF
CDR3nt: TGTGCCAGCAGTTACTCAGCGGGGGGCACCTACGAGCAGTACTTC

abundance: .
d_gene: TRBD1
len: 15
j_gene: TRBJ1-2
v_gene: TRBV7-9
CDR3aa: CASSLAKDRDYGYTF
CDR3nt: TGTGCCAGCAGCTTAGCAAAAGACAGGGACTATGGCTACACCTTC

abundance: .
d_gene: .
len: 15
j_gene: TRBJ1-1
v_gene: TRBV7-2
CDR3aa: CASSFWTEMNTEAFF
CDR3nt: TGTGCCAGCAGCTTTTGGACAGAGATGAACACTGAAGCTTTCTTT

abundance: medium-sized
d_gene: .
len: 13
j_gene: TRBJ2-2
v_gene: TRBV11-2
CDR3aa: CASSPRYTGELFF
CDR3nt: TGTGCCAGCAGCCCTCGGTACACCGGGGAGCTGTTTTTT

abundance: .
d_gene: TRBD2
len: 16
j_gene: TRBJ2-1
v_gene: TRBV28
CDR3aa: CASSPSGTRVYNEQFF
CDR3nt: TGTGCCAGCAGTCCGTCCGGGACTAGGGTTTACAATGAGCAGTTCTTC

abundance: .
d_gene: .
len: 14
j_gene: TRBJ1-6
v_gene: TRBV2
CDR3aa: CASSESTGYSPLHF
CDR3nt: TGTGCCAGCAGTGAATCGACAGGCTATTCACCCCTCCACTTT

abundance: .
d_gene: .
len: 14
j_gene: TRBJ1-2
v_gene: TRBV27
CDR3aa: CASSATPRSYGYTF
CDR3nt: TGTGCCAGCAGTGCGACCCCCAGGAGTTATGGCTACACCTTC

abundance: .
d_gene: .
len: 15
j_gene: TRBJ2-1
v_gene: TRBV7-3
CDR3aa: CASSLGGGSYNEQFF
CDR3nt: TGTGCCAGCAGCTTAGGGGGCGGCTCCTACAATGAGCAGTTCTTC

abundance: .
d_gene: TRBD2
len: 16
j_gene: TRBJ2-1
v_gene: TRBV7-2
CDR3aa: CASSLVPGGPYNEQFF
CDR3nt: TGTGCCAGCAGCTTAGTTCCGGGGGGGCCCTACAATGAGCAGTTCTTC

abundance: few
d_gene: .
len: 13
j_gene: TRBJ1-1
v_gene: TRBV11-2
CDR3aa: CASSLGSALEAFF
CDR3nt: TGTGCCAGCAGCTTAGGGTCAGCCCTTGAAGCTTTCTTT

abundance: .
d_gene: TRBD2
len: 14
j_gene: TRBJ2-4
v_gene: TRBV4-3
CDR3aa: CASSPGLDLNIQYF
CDR3nt: TGCGCCAGCAGCCCAGGACTAGATTTAAACATTCAGTACTTC

abundance: .
d_gene: .
len: 13
j_gene: TRBJ2-1
v_gene: TRBV6-5
CDR3aa: CAMAGSPYNEQFF
CDR3nt: TGTGCCATGGCAGGGTCGCCCTACAATGAGCAGTTCTTC

abundance: .
d_gene: TRBD2
len: 14
j_gene: TRBJ2-7
v_gene: TRBV27
CDR3aa: CASSPMGGYHEQYF
CDR3nt: TGTGCCAGCAGTCCGATGGGGGGGTACCACGAGCAGTACTTC

abundance: .
d_gene: .
len: 13
j_gene: TRBJ2-7
v_gene: TRBV27
CDR3aa: CASSFAGDYEQYF
CDR3nt: TGTGCCAGCAGTTTTGCAGGGGACTACGAGCAGTACTTC

abundance: .
d_gene: TRBD1
len: 14
j_gene: TRBJ2-7
v_gene: TRBV5-1
CDR3aa: CASSWGQGNYEQYF
CDR3nt: TGCGCCAGCAGCTGGGGACAGGGAAACTACGAGCAGTACTTC

abundance: .
d_gene: .
len: 13
j_gene: TRBJ2-7
v_gene: TRBV14
CDR3aa: CASSDAYSYEQYF
CDR3nt: TGTGCCAGCAGTGACGCTTACTCCTACGAGCAGTACTTC

abundance: .
d_gene: .
len: 12
j_gene: TRBJ2-7
v_gene: TRBV6-5
CDR3aa: CASRLTVHEQYF
CDR3nt: TGTGCCAGCAGGCTCACGGTCCACGAGCAGTACTTC

abundance: few
d_gene: .
len: 14
j_gene: TRBJ2-7
v_gene: TRBV7-8
CDR3aa: CASSLEAGRGEQYF
CDR3nt: TGTGCCAGCAGCTTAGAAGCAGGGCGAGGGGAGCAGTACTTC

abundance: .
d_gene: .
len: 15
j_gene: TRBJ2-3
v_gene: TRBV28
CDR3aa: CASSSLGYRTDTQYF
CDR3nt: TGTGCCAGCAGTAGCCTGGGGTACCGCACAGATACGCAGTATTTT

abundance: .
d_gene: .
len: 15
j_gene: TRBJ2-3
v_gene: TRBV4-3
CDR3aa: CASSQDRFTADTQYF
CDR3nt: TGCGCCAGCAGCCAAGATCGGTTCACCGCAGATACGCAGTATTTT

abundance: .
d_gene: .
len: 15
j_gene: TRBJ2-1
v_gene: TRBV10-3
CDR3aa: CAISELSASYNEQFF
CDR3nt: TGTGCCATCAGTGAGCTTAGCGCCTCCTACAATGAGCAGTTCTTC

abundance: few
d_gene: TRBD1
len: 13
j_gene: TRBJ1-2
v_gene: TRBV28
CDR3aa: CASSFEGADGYTF
CDR3nt: TGTGCCAGCAGTTTTGAGGGGGCGGATGGCTACACCTTC

abundance: .
d_gene: TRBD2
len: 17
j_gene: TRBJ2-7
v_gene: TRBV6-4
CDR3aa: CASTGTSGRLSSYEQYF
CDR3nt: TGTGCCAGCACGGGGACTAGCGGTCGACTGAGCTCCTACGAGCAGTACTTC

abundance: .
d_gene: .
len: 15
j_gene: TRBJ1-5
v_gene: TRBV4-1
CDR3aa: CASSQDRGVNQPQHF
CDR3nt: TGCGCCAGCAGCCAAGATAGGGGGGTTAATCAGCCCCAGCATTTT

abundance: .
d_gene: .
len: 12
j_gene: TRBJ2-5
v_gene: TRBV6-5
CDR3aa: CASSYASRDQYF
CDR3nt: TGTGCCAGCAGTTACGCGTCCCGGGACCAGTACTTC

abundance: once
d_gene: .
len: 12
j_gene: TRBJ2-7
v_gene: TRBV13
CDR3aa: CASSSGFGEQYF
CDR3nt: TGTGCCAGCAGCTCTGGATTCGGCGAGCAGTACTTC

abundance: .
d_gene: .
len: 15
j_gene: TRBJ1-2
v_gene: TRBV27
CDR3aa: CASSLGFMGLDGYTF
CDR3nt: TGTGCCAGCAGTTTGGGGTTTATGGGTTTGGACGGCTACACCTTC

abundance: few
d_gene: TRBD2
len: 16
j_gene: TRBJ2-7
v_gene: TRBV29-1
CDR3aa: CSVEDLKSGSSYEQYF
CDR3nt: TGCAGCGTTGAAGATCTTAAGAGCGGGAGCTCCTACGAGCAGTACTTC